This T cell receptor (beta chain) was identified during a study of early T cells in non-severe SARS-CoV-2 infection. Study at large: Investigators sequenced bulk RNA drawn from unsorted whole blood, and chains remained unpaired. Whole-study findings and limits: Matching against VDJdb likely underestimated virus-specific expansions, favoring anti-spike CD8.

Per the germline V gene, CDR1 is SNHLY and CDR2 is FYNNEI. Trimming cost V 6 bases and J 5 bases; bases outside gene matches: 4. There are 14 residues in the CDR3. This clonotype was observed a handful of times. What it recognizes is unknown. TCRdb passed the 5' RACE reads through MiXCR, listing each CDR3 protein once. The sample records 95,000 to 150,000 distinct CDR3 sequences, 15% being singletons. V and J are TRBV2 and TRBJ1-5; 10 nucleotides agree with TRBD1. This clonotype was sampled from an adult who was a healthcare worker with PCR-confirmed SARS-CoV-2 infection or an uninfected control (not recorded which). The sample comprised whole blood. CDR3 bases: TGTGCCAGCAGGGGCGACAGGGGGCATCAGCCCCAGCATTTT. Encoded protein: CASRGDRGHQPQHF.